This record concerns one T cell receptor beta chain sequence. The data belong to a study of blood T cell repertoires in COVID-19. The wider study: Researchers got acute and convalescent COVID-19 samples from the United States, Italy and Spain. In each case, the material was cDNA or gDNA derived from T cells, B-cell-depleted T cells, or PBMCs.

This CDR3 comprises 15 residues. The germline gives CDR1 LNHDA, CDR2 SQIVND (reference sequence). Between the trimmed V and J ends, which lost 2 bases and 2 bases, there was a span of 10 bases. Profiling relied on immunoSEQ multiplex PCR, and the TCRdb table lists in-frame clones only, not all of them. The data contain 180,000 or so clones, roughly 84% of them seen just once; the ten biggest clones take up about 15%. The chain joins TRBV19 to TRBJ1-5, with D unclear. This sequence originates from a woman aged 65 to 85 with COVID-19, enrolled during active disease. What was sequenced was peripheral blood. The CDR3 spells CASSIPGMGNQPQHF. The CDR3 DNA follows: TGTGCCAGTAGTATACCGGGGATGGGCAATCAGCCCCAGCATTTT.